The source of this T cell receptor beta chain is a study of T-cell memory formation after mild COVID-19. The study's findings and limits: For contracting clones, CD4+ ones sat mainly in CM and EM, CD8+ in EMRA. For second-wave clones that peaked at day 37, SARS-CoV-2 specificity went unverified.

One entry per CDR3 protein results from TCRdb running MiXCR on the 5' RACE reads. The profile covers 450,000 to 700,000 distinct CDR3 sequences, with 18% appearing a single time and more than 10% taken by the ten largest. On this clonotype: The antigen remains undetermined.

CDR1 and CDR2 (germline): WSHSY, SAAADI. The length of the CDR3 is 16 residues. The V gene end was trimmed by 5 bases and the J gene end by 4 bases; junction bases not matched to a gene: 5. This sequence originates from an adult woman who had mild COVID-19 (a few samples of this study predate the infection). Cell type and time point are not known. V is TRBV10-2 and J is TRBJ2-2; TRBD1 aligns across 12 bases. The source material was PBMCs or a T cell subset sorted from them (not recorded which). This chain's CDR3 is CASSRGQGAITGELFF. In DNA, the CDR3 is TGCGCCAGCAGTCGGGGACAGGGGGCTATCACCGGGGAGCTGTTTTTT.